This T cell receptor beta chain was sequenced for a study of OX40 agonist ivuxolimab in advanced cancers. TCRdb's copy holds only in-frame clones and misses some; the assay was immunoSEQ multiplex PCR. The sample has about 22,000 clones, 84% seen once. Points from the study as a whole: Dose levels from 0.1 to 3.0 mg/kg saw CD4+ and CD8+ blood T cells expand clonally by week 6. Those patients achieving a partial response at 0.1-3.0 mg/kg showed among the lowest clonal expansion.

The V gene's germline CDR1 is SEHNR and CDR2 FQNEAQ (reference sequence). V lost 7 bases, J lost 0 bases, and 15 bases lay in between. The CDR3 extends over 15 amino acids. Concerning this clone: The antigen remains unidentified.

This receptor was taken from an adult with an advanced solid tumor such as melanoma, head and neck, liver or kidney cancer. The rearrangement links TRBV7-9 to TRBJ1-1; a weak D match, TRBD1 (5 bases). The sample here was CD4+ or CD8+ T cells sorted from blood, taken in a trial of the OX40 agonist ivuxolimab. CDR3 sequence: CASKPDTDMNTEAFF. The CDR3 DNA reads TGTGCCAGCAAACCCGATACGGACATGAACACTGAAGCTTTCTTT.